This TCR beta chain derives from a study of regulatory T cells in long-lasting Graves disease. Study results and limitations: With persistent disease, TRBV28, TRBJ1-2 and TRBJ2-5 were the favored segments. Small sample size may have lowered accuracy.

As to this clonotype: As yet, its antigen is unknown. A junction boundary mismatches the germline segment, possibly from a read error.

TCR beta libraries were built with iRepertoire HTBI primers and Arm-PCR of CDR3 regions. Methods used by the authors: Across the samples, identification revealed some 59 TRBV and about 15 TRBJ segments. MiXCR, applied by TCRdb to the multiplex PCR reads, yields one record per CDR3 protein. TCRdb assigned the V and J calls; the authors' analysis was not used. The sample consists of about 440,000 distinct CDR3 sequences, about 15% of them appearing once. Per the germline V gene, CDR1 is SNHLY and CDR2 is FYNNEI. This CDR3 region has 14 residues. Time point: newly diagnosed GD, antithyroid drugs for less than 3 months. Researchers made the TCR library from RNA that was extracted from PBMCs. These data also featured in a second study, about T cells in Graves' hyperthyroidism and ophthalmopathy.

The sample in question was peripheral blood mononuclear cells (PBMCs), obtained at new diagnosis, from a patient treated with antithyroid drugs. The source is a woman in her 30s with Graves disease. V usage is TRBV2 and J usage is TRBJ1-1, with a tentative D call TRBD1 (6 bases). CDR3 bases: TGTGCCAGCAGTTACAGGGTTAGGGACACTAAAGCTTTCTTT. Translating it yields CASSYRVRDTKAFF. The variable domain in full, with the rest retrieved from reference TRBV2 and TRBJ1-1, is EPEVTQTPSHQVTQMGQEVILRCVPISNHLYFYWYRQILGQKVEFLVSFYNNEISEKSEIFDDQFSVERPDGSNFTLKIRSTKLEDSAMYFCASSYRVRDTKAFFGQGTRLTVV.